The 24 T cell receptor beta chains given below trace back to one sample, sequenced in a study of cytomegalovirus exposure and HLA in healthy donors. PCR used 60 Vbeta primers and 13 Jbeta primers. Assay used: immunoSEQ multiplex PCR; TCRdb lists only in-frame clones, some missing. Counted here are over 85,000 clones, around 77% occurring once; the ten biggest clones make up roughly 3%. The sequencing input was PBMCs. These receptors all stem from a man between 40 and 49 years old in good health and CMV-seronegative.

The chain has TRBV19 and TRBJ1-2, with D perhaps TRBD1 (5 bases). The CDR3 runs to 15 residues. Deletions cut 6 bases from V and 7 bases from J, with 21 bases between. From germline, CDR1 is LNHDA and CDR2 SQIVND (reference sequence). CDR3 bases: TGTGCCAGTAGAGATACGTCGGGGGATTTTGGTGGCTACACCTTC. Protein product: CASRDTSGDFGGYTF.

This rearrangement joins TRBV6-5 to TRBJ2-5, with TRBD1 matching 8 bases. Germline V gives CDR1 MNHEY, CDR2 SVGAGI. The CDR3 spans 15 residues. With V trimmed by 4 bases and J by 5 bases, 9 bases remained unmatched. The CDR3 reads CASSLHRDRTETQYF. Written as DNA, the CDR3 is TGTGCCAGCAGTTTACACCGGGACAGGACGGAGACCCAGTACTTC.

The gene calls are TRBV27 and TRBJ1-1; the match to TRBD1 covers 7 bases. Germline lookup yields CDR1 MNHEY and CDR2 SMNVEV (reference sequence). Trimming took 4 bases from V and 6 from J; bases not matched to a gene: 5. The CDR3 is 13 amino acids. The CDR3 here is CASSSVDRAEAFF. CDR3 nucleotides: TGTGCCAGCAGTTCCGTAGACAGGGCTGAAGCTTTCTTT.

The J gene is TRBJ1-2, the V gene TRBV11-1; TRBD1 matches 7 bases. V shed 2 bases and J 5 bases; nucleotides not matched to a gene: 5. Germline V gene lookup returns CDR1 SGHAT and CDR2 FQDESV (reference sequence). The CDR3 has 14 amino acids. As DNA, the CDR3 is TGTGCCAGCAGCTTATCGGGGGACAGATATGGCTACACCTTC. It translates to CASSLSGDRYGYTF. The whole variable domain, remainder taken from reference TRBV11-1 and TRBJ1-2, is EAEVAQSPRYKITEKSQAVAFWCDPISGHATLYWYRQILGQGPELLVQFQDESVVDDSQLPKDRFSAERLKGVDSTLKIQPAELGDSAMYLCASSLSGDRYGYTFGSGTRLTVV.

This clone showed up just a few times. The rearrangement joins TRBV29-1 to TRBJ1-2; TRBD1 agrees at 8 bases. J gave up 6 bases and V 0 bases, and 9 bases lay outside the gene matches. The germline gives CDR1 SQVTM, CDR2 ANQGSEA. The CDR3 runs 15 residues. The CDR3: CSVEDSRTGIDGYTF. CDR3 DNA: TGCAGCGTTGAAGATTCGCGGACAGGGATCGATGGCTACACCTTC.

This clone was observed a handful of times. This CDR3 reads CASSYAQGLGYTF. The CDR3 bases are TGTGCCAGCAGTTACGCACAGGGGTTAGGCTACACCTTC. The chain links TRBV28 to TRBJ1-2; 7 bases are shared with TRBD1. J gave up 8 bases and V 4 bases, and 7 bases lay outside the gene matches. Germline values: CDR1 MDHEN, CDR2 SYDVKM. This CDR3 has 13 residues.

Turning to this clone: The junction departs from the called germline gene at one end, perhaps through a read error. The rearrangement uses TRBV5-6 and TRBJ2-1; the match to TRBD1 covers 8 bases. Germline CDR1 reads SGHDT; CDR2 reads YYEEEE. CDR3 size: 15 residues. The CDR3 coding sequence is TGTGCCAGCAGCTTGGAGAGAGGACAGGGCAATGAGCAGGTCTTC. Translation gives CASSLERGQGNEQVF.

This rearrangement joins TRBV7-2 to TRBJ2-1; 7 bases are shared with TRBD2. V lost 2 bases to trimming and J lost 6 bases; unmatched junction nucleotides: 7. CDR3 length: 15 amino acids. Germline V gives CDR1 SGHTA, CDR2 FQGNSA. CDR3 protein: CASSLWAREGNEQFF. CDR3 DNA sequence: TGTGCCAGCAGCTTATGGGCTAGGGAGGGCAATGAGCAGTTCTTC.

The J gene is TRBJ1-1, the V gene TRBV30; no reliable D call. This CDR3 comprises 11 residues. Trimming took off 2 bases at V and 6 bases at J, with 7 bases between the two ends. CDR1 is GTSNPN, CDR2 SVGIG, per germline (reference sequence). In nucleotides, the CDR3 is TGTGCCTGGAGTTGGGGAGCTGAAGCTTTCTTT. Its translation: CAWSWGAEAFF.

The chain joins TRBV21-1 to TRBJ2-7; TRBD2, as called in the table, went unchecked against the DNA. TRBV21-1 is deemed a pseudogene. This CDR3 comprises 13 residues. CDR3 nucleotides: TGTGCCAGCAACTTAGCCGGGGGCTACGAGCAGTACTTC. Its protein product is CASNLAGGYEQYF.

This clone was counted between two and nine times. CDR3 amino acids: CASSPLGAGVMNTEAFF. The CDR3 DNA follows: TGTGCCAGCTCACCACTGGGCGCGGGGGTTATGAACACTGAAGCTTTCTTT. This sequence joins TRBV18 and TRBJ1-1, with D perhaps matching TRBD1 (5 bases). The V and J ends lost 1 base and 0 bases respectively, with 15 bases between them. CDR3 length equals 17 residues. Germline V gene sequence: CDR1 KGHSH, CDR2 LQKENI.

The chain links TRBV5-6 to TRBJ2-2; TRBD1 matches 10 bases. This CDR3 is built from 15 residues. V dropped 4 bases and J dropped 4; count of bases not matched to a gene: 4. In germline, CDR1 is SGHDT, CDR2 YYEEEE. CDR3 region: CASSPGTGATGELFF. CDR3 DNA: TGTGCCAGCAGCCCCGGGACAGGGGCCACCGGGGAGCTGTTTTTT.

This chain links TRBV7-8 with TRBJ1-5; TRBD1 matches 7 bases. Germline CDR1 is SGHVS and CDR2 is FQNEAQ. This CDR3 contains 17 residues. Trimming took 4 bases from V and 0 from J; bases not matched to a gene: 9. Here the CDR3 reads CASSSFGTDYSNQPQHF. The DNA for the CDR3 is TGTGCCAGCAGCTCTTTCGGGACAGACTATAGCAATCAGCCCCAGCATTTT. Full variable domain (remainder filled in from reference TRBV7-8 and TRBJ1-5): GAGVSQSPRYKVAKRGQDVALRCDPISGHVSLFWYQQALGQGPEFLTYFQNEAQLDKSGLPSDRFFAERPEGSVSTLKIQRTQQEDSAVYLCASSSFGTDYSNQPQHFGDGTRLSIL.

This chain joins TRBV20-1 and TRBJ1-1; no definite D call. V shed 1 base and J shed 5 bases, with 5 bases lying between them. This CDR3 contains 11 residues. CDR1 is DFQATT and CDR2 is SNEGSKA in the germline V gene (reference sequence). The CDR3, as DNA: TGCAGTGCTAGAGCTGTGACTGAAGCTTTCTTT. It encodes CSARAVTEAFF.

The CDR3 sequence is CSVEDRVGYEQYF. CDR3 nucleotides: TGCAGCGTTGAAGACAGGGTTGGGTACGAGCAGTACTTC. The chain joins TRBV29-1 to TRBJ2-7, with D perhaps TRBD1 (5 bases). V lost 0 bases and J 4 bases, leaving 10 bases between the germline ends. Germline V gene lookup returns CDR1 SQVTM and CDR2 ANQGSEA. This CDR3 has 13 amino acids.

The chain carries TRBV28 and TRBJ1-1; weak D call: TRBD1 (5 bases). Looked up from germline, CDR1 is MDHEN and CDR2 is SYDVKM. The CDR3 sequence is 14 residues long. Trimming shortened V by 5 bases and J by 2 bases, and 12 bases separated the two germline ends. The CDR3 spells CASSINRINTEAFF. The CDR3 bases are TGTGCCAGCAGTATCAACAGGATAAACACTGAAGCTTTCTTT.

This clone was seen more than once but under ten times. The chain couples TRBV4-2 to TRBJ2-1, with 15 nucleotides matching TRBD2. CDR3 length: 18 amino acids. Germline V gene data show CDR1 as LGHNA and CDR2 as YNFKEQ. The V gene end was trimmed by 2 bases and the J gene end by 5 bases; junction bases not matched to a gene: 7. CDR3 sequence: CASSQLWTSGGDNNEQFF. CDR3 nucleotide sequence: TGTGCCAGCAGCCAACTGTGGACTAGCGGGGGGGATAACAATGAGCAGTTCTTC.

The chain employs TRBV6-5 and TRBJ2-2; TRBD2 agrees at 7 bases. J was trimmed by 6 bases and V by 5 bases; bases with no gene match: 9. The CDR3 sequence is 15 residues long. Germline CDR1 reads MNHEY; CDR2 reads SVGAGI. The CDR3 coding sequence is TGTGCCAGCAGTCGGCCGGGACTAAACTCCGGGGAGCTGTTTTTT. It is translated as CASSRPGLNSGELFF.

CDR3 sequence (DNA): TGTGCCAGCAGCCCTTCGGGGTGGGGCACAGATACGCAGTATTTT. Protein sequence: CASSPSGWGTDTQYF. The V call is TRBV28, the J call TRBJ2-3; D is perhaps TRBD2 (5 bases). Germline CDR1 is MDHEN and CDR2 is SYDVKM. Trimming removed 6 bases at V and 1 base at J, with 14 bases between. The CDR3 length is 15 residues.

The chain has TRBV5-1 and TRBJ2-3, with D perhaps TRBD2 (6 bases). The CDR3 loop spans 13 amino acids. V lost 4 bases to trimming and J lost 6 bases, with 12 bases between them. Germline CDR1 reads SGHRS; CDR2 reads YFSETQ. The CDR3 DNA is TGCGCCAGCAGCCCCGGGACTGGTGATACGCAGTATTTT. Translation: CASSPGTGDTQYF. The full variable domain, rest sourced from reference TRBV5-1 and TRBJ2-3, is KAGVTQTPRYLIKTRGQQVTLSCSPISGHRSVSWYQQTPGQGLQFLFEYFSETQRNKGNFPGRFSGRQFSNSRSEMNVSTLELGDSALYLCASSPGTGDTQYFGPGTRLTVL.

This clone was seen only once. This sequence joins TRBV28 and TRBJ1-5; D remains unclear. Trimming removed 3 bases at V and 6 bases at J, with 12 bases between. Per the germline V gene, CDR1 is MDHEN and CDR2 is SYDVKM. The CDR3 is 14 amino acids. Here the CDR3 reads CASSFEEGGQPQHF. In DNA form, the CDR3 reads TGTGCCAGCAGTTTTGAGGAAGGTGGTCAGCCCCAGCATTTT.

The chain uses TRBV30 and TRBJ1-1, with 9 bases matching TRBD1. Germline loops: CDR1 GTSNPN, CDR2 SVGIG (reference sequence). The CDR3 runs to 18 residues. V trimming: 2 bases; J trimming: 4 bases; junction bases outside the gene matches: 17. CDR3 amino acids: CAWSQRGKTGGEGTEAFF. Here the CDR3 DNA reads TGTGCCTGGAGTCAGAGGGGTAAGACAGGGGGAGAGGGCACTGAAGCTTTCTTT. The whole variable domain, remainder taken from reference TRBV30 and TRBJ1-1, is SQTIHQWPATLVQPVGSPLSLECTVEGTSNPNLYWYRQAAGRGLQLLFYSVGIGQISSEVPQNLSASRPQDRQFILSSKKLLLSDSGFYLCAWSQRGKTGGEGTEAFFGQGTRLTVV.

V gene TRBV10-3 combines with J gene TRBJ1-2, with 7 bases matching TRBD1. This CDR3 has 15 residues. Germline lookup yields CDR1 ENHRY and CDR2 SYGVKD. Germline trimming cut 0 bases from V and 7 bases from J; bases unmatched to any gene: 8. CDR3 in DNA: TGTGCCATCAGTGAGTCAGGACAGGCAGAAGTTGGCTACACCTTC. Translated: CAISESGQAEVGYTF.

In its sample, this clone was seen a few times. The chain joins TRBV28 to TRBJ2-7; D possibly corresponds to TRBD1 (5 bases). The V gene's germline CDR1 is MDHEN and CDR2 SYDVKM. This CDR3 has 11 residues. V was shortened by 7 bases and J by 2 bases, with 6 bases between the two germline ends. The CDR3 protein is CASKTAYEQYF. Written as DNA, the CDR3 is TGTGCCAGCAAGACAGCCTACGAGCAGTACTTC.